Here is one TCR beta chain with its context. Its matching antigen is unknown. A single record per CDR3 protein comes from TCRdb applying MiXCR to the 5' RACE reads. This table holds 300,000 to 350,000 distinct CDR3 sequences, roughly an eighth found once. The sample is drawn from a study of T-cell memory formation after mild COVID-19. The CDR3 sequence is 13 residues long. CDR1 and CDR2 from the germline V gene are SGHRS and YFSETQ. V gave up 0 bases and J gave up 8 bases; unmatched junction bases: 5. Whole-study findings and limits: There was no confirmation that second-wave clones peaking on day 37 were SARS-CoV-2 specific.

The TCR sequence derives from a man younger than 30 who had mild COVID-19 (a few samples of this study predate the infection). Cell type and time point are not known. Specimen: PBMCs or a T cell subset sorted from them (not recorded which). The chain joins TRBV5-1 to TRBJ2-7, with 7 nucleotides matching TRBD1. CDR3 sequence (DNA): TGCGCCAGCAGCTTGGGACAGGGATGGCAGCAGTACGTC. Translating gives CASSLGQGWQQYV.